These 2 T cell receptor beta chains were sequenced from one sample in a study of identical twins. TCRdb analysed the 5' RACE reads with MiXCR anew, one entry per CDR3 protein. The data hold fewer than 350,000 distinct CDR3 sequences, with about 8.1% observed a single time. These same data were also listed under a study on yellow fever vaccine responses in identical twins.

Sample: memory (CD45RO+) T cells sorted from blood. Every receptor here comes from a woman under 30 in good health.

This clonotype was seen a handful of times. The CDR3 here is CASSLSLGSPGANVLTF. CDR3 nucleotide sequence: TGTGCCAGCAGTTTGTCCCTGGGAAGCCCTGGGGCCAACGTCCTGACTTTC. The chain employs TRBV12-3 or TRBV12-4 and TRBJ2-6; D is undetermined. Trimming took off 3 bases at V and 2 bases at J, with 14 bases between the two ends. CDR3 length equals 17 residues.

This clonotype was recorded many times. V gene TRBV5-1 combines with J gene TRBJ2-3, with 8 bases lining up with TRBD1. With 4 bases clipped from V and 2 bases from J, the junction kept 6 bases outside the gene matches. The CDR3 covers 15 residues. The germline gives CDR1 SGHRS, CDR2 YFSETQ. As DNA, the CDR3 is TGCGCCAGCAGCGCCGGACAGGGACTCACAGATACGCAGTATTTT. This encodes CASSAGQGLTDTQYF.